This T cell receptor (beta chain) was recorded in a study of CD8 T cells in ankylosing spondylitis (dated by TCRdb to the late 2010s). Concerning the study at large: To find TCR variants linked to disease, the study profiled T cell receptor beta repertoires in ankylosing spondylitis patients and healthy donors. The full study cohort comprised around 23 ankylosing spondylitis patients and about 110 healthy donors. Samples of peripheral blood were taken, and for ankylosing spondylitis patients, synovial fluid was collected as well. Results the study describes overall, beyond this receptor: Some motif variants were previously reported in synovial fluid and blood of reactive arthritis patients, suggesting common disease-initiation mechanisms. Blood from ankylosing spondylitis patients appeared to be characterized by a TCR beta motif composed of about eight highly homologous amino acid variants. According to the report, matched synovial fluid samples from ankylosing spondylitis patients were significantly enriched for the disease-linked clones. The disease-linked clones had a CD8+ phenotype and were found at relatively low frequencies in peripheral blood.

This clonotype appeared a few times. The antigen it binds to is not known. Per-base quality was not reported, and no clone a single base away is much larger than it. The CDR3 contains 13 residues, cysteine and phenylalanine counted. The retained sequence is limited to the CDR3, 39 bases, with the frame set at the first base. Based on the germline V gene (reference sequence), the CDR1 and CDR2 sequences are DFQATT and SNEGSKA. The germline V and J ends show losses of 3 bases and 2 bases respectively, and no gene match explains 3 bases of the junction. The sample was run on an Illumina HiSeq 2500. TCR beta libraries were prepared by quantitative 5'-RACE with molecular barcodes. The original methods were these. A new computational method, built on a probabilistic model of VDJ rearrangement, was used to identify disease-linked TCR variants. Starting from the raw public reads, TCRdb applied fastp trimming at Q25, assembled clones with MiXCR and retained in-frame beta chains. One record per CDR3 amino acid sequence lists the most common genes and DNA. TCRdb's processing, not the authors' own work, is the source of the V and J calls. The sample table contains around 300,000 distinct CDR3 sequences; only one count was recorded for roughly 14% of them. The ten largest clones take up approximately 1% of the sample.

The clonotype originates from a male donor with ankylosing spondylitis or in good health (not recorded which). The sequence joins TRBV20-1 to TRBJ2-7; 8 middle bases align to TRBD2. Sample: blood, either unsorted or a sorted T cell fraction (not recorded which). CDR3 reads: CSARLGGAYEQYF. The base sequence is TGCAGTGCTAGGCTCGGGGGGGCCTACGAGCAGTACTTC.